This TCR beta chain was identified during a study of T cell changes during pregnancy in multiple sclerosis. Assay used: immunoSEQ multiplex PCR; TCRdb lists only in-frame clones, some missing. Of some 87,000 clones detected, approximately 94% appear once; the ten largest clones hold 0.2% to 0.25%. V was shortened by 4 bases and J by 5 bases, with 17 bases between the two germline ends. Germline V gene lookup returns CDR1 GTSNPN and CDR2 SVGIG (reference sequence). This CDR3 has 14 residues. This rearrangement joins TRBV30 to TRBJ1-1; D is perhaps TRBD1 (5 bases). The receptor's source is a female donor with multiple sclerosis, enrolled in a pregnancy study. This material consisted of CD4+ T cells from peripheral blood mononuclear cells, taken before pregnancy. The DNA of the CDR3 is TGTGCCTGGATCCGGGGAGGGGTAGGGACTGAAGCTTTCTTT. Protein product: CAWIRGGVGTEAFF.